The 18 T cell receptor beta chains listed next were all sequenced from one sample in a study of cytomegalovirus exposure and HLA in healthy donors. Vbeta (60) and Jbeta (13) primers were used in the PCR. The data were produced by immunoSEQ multiplex PCR, yet TCRdb's version contains in-frame clones alone and is incomplete. Altogether 95,000 to 150,000 clones are present, about three fifths being singletons, with the ten largest covering 6.5% to 9.5%. Sequencing was performed on PBMCs. The source is a woman in her thirties or forties in good health and CMV-seropositive.

The CDR3 region is CASSLGYEIRGKTQYF. The CDR3 coding sequence is TGTGCCAGCAGCCTAGGATATGAGATCCGCGGGAAGACCCAGTACTTC. The J gene is TRBJ2-5, the V gene TRBV11-2, with D possibly TRBD2 on 6 matching bases. This CDR3 region has 16 residues. Trimming shortened V by 5 bases and J by 6 bases, and 22 bases separated the two germline ends. Per germline, CDR1 SGHAT and CDR2 FQNNGV.

This clone has a single count. The chain couples TRBV2 to TRBJ2-1; TRBD2 might be the D (6 bases). Germline CDR1 and CDR2: SNHLY and FYNNEI. The length of the CDR3 is 15 residues. Trimming cost V 4 bases and J 8 bases, with 18 bases left between them. CDR3: CASSGLGPSAHEQFF. The CDR3 nucleotides read TGTGCCAGCAGTGGGCTGGGGCCTAGCGCCCATGAGCAGTTCTTC.

This chain's CDR3 is CASSPGTRSRDEQFF. CDR3 nucleotide sequence: TGTGCCAGCAGCCCAGGGACTAGGTCGAGGGATGAGCAGTTCTTC. The J gene is TRBJ2-1, the V gene TRBV7-3; TRBD2 agrees at 8 bases. V trimming: 5 bases; J trimming: 8 bases; junction bases outside the gene matches: 11. This CDR3 region has 15 residues. Germline CDR1 is SGHTA and CDR2 is FQGTGA.

This sequence joins TRBV2 and TRBJ2-1, with TRBD2 matching 9 bases. The germline V gene has CDR1 SNHLY and CDR2 FYNNEI. This CDR3 is 15 amino acids long. The junction had 12 bases not matched to a gene; V was cut back by 6 bases and J by 9 bases. The CDR3 sequence: CASRELAGREGEQFF. Written as DNA, the CDR3 is TGTGCCAGCAGGGAACTAGCGGGCCGGGAGGGTGAGCAGTTCTTC.

This chain joins TRBV30 and TRBJ2-7, with D possibly TRBD1 on 6 matching bases. Trimming removed 0 bases at V and 3 bases at J, with 15 bases between. Germline CDR1 and CDR2: GTSNPN and SVGIG (reference sequence). This CDR3 comprises 15 residues. This CDR3 reads CAWSVRLSGVYEQYF. CDR3 coding DNA: TGTGCCTGGAGTGTACGGCTCTCAGGGGTCTACGAGCAGTACTTC. The whole variable domain, remainder taken from reference TRBV30 and TRBJ2-7, is SQTIHQWPATLVQPVGSPLSLECTVEGTSNPNLYWYRQAAGRGLQLLFYSVGIGQISSEVPQNLSASRPQDRQFILSSKKLLLSDSGFYLCAWSVRLSGVYEQYFGPGTRLTVT.

The V call is TRBV5-1, the J call TRBJ2-7, with D hard to call. The germline CDR1 and CDR2 sequences are SGHRS and YFSETQ. Deletions cut 0 bases from V and 2 bases from J, with 9 bases between. The CDR3 sequence is 14 residues long. The DNA for the CDR3 is TGCGCCAGCAGCTTGGCCACAGAGCCCTACGAGCAGTACTTC. The encoded protein is CASSLATEPYEQYF.

The chain uses TRBV2 and TRBJ1-1; 8 bases agree with TRBD1. The germline gives CDR1 SNHLY, CDR2 FYNNEI. The CDR3 has 13 amino acids. V lost 10 bases and J lost 2; bases outside the gene matches: 6. CDR3 sequence (DNA): TGTGCCACCTACGGGACAGGTAACACTGAAGCTTTCTTT. It encodes CATYGTGNTEAFF. Full variable domain (remainder filled in from reference TRBV2 and TRBJ1-1): EPEVTQTPSHQVTQMGQEVILRCVPISNHLYFYWYRQILGQKVEFLVSFYNNEISEKSEIFDDQFSVERPDGSNFTLKIRSTKLEDSAMYFCATYGTGNTEAFFGQGTRLTVV.

The chain links TRBV30 to TRBJ2-1; 7 bases map to TRBD2. This CDR3 has 13 residues. Germline V gives CDR1 GTSNPN, CDR2 SVGIG (reference sequence). Trimming removed 6 bases from V and 9 bases from J; junction bases left unmatched: 11. CDR3 protein: CACEAGVWGEQFF. CDR3 DNA: TGTGCCTGCGAGGCGGGGGTATGGGGTGAGCAGTTCTTC. The variable domain in full, completed from reference TRBV30 and TRBJ2-1, reads SQTIHQWPATLVQPVGSPLSLECTVEGTSNPNLYWYRQAAGRGLQLLFYSVGIGQISSEVPQNLSASRPQDRQFILSSKKLLLSDSGFYLCACEAGVWGEQFFGPGTRLTVL.

This clone was detected only a few times. The chain carries TRBV5-5 and TRBJ2-7; D remains unclear. V lost 0 bases and J lost 6, with 7 bases in between. CDR3 length: 12 residues. Germline CDR1 SGHKS, CDR2 YYEKEE (reference sequence). The CDR3 is CASSLGIVEQYF. The CDR3, as DNA: TGTGCCAGCAGCTTGGGAATAGTCGAGCAGTACTTC.

V gene TRBV4-2 combines with J gene TRBJ2-7; 8 bases map to TRBD2. This CDR3 is 16 amino acids long. Germline V gives CDR1 LGHNA, CDR2 YNFKEQ. The V gene end was trimmed by 1 base and the J gene end by 1 base; junction bases not matched to a gene: 6. The CDR3 DNA sequence: TGTGCCAGCAGCCAAGCGACCGCTAGCGGGTCCTACGAGCAGTACTTC. It codes for CASSQATASGSYEQYF.

This clone was recorded a few times. V is TRBV7-9 and J is TRBJ2-3; 9 bases are a match to TRBD2. CDR1 SEHNR and CDR2 FQNEAQ come from the germline V gene (reference sequence). The CDR3 is 15 residues long. V shed 1 base, J shed 7 bases, and the junction held 6 bases outside the gene matches. In nucleotides, the CDR3 is TGTGCCAGCAGCTTAGGGCGGGAGGGCCTGTATACGCAGTATTTT. Its translation: CASSLGREGLYTQYF. The full variable domain, its missing parts supplied by reference TRBV7-9 and TRBJ2-3, is DTGVSQNPRHKITKRGQNVTFRCDPISEHNRLYWYRQTLGQGPEFLTYFQNEAQLEKSRLLSDRFSAERPKGSFSTLEIQRTEQGDSAMYLCASSLGREGLYTQYFGPGTRLTVL.

The J gene is TRBJ2-2, the V gene TRBV7-3; 7 bases fit TRBD2. Germline V lookup: CDR1 SGHTA, CDR2 FQGTGA. The CDR3 is 14 residues long. With V trimmed by 3 bases and J by 4 bases, 2 bases remained unmatched. In DNA form, the CDR3 reads TGTGCCAGCAGCTTCCCTAGCGGCACCGGGGAGCTGTTTTTT. This encodes CASSFPSGTGELFF.

The V and J genes are TRBV27 and TRBJ1-5; a weak D match, TRBD1 (5 bases). CDR3 length: 13 amino acids. Per germline, CDR1 MNHEY and CDR2 SMNVEV (reference sequence). V was pared by 4 bases and J by 6 bases, with 10 bases between. DNA for the CDR3: TGTGCCAGCAGTTCATCGACAGCTCAGCCCCAGCATTTT. It codes for CASSSSTAQPQHF.

Here the CDR3 DNA reads TGCGCCAGCAGCCCGCGACTAGTCTCCACAGAGACCCAGTACTTC. Protein product: CASSPRLVSTETQYF. The rearrangement joins TRBV5-1 to TRBJ2-5, with D perhaps TRBD2 (6 bases). Deletions cut 4 bases from V and 4 bases from J, with 17 bases between. Germline V gives CDR1 SGHRS, CDR2 YFSETQ. The CDR3 contains 15 residues.

V is TRBV11-3 and J is TRBJ2-1; 7 nucleotides match TRBD2. Germline CDR1 reads SGHNT; CDR2 reads YENEEA. This CDR3 is built from 15 residues. V dropped 5 bases and J dropped 7; count of bases not matched to a gene: 11. Written as DNA, the CDR3 is TGTGCCAGCAGCCCGCAAGCGGGGCGTACGAATGAGCAGTTCTTC. It specifies CASSPQAGRTNEQFF.

The table lists this clone with a few counts. The CDR3: CASSLAVLAGGPASGANVLTF. CDR3 in DNA: TGCGCCAGCAGCTTGGCCGTGCTAGCGGGAGGGCCGGCGTCTGGGGCCAACGTCCTGACTTTC. The chain couples TRBV5-1 to TRBJ2-6, with 12 bases lining up with TRBD2. Germline V gene data show CDR1 as SGHRS and CDR2 as YFSETQ. V trimming: 0 bases; J trimming: 1 base; junction bases outside the gene matches: 11. The CDR3 length is 21 residues.

This chain connects TRBV9 to TRBJ1-1, with unresolved D. Trimming stripped 4 bases from V and 5 bases from J, with 9 bases between. CDR1 is SGDLS and CDR2 is YYNGEE in the germline V gene. This CDR3 region has 12 residues. CDR3 loop: CASSPAGTEAFF. As DNA, the CDR3 is TGTGCCAGCAGCCCCGCAGGTACTGAAGCTTTCTTT.

The rearrangement joins TRBV27 to TRBJ2-7; 7 nucleotides agree with TRBD1. Per the germline V gene, CDR1 is MNHEY and CDR2 is SMNVEV (reference sequence). After removal of 6 bases from V and 2 bases from J, the junction contained 10 bases not matched to a gene. CDR3 length: 15 residues. In nucleotides, the CDR3 is TGTGCCAGCAGCTCGGGGACAGTGCCCCCCTACGAGCAGTACTTC. Encoded protein: CASSSGTVPPYEQYF.